These 3 T cell receptor beta chains share one sample of origin, sequenced in a study of control samples from healthy donors and cancer patients. The protocol was immunoSEQ multiplex PCR, while the TCRdb copy is restricted to in-frame clones and leaves out a portion. This sample has 150,000 or so clones, with roughly 93% found just once. Sequenced sample: blood. The source is a man younger than 35 in good health.

This clone came up a few times. This chain links TRBV5-6 with TRBJ1-5, with a possible D match to TRBD1 (5 bases). V lost 2 bases to trimming and J lost 3 bases, with 9 bases between them. This CDR3 is 14 amino acids long. From germline, CDR1 is SGHDT and CDR2 YYEEEE. Here the CDR3 reads CASSFWGNNQPQHF. DNA for the CDR3: TGTGCCAGCAGCTTTTGGGGGAACAATCAGCCCCAGCATTTT.

The V gene is TRBV7-2, the J gene TRBJ2-3; maybe TRBD2 (6 bases). The length of the CDR3 is 15 residues. Germline CDR1 SGHTA, CDR2 FQGNSA. Between the trimmed V and J ends, which lost 5 bases and 4 bases, there was a span of 16 bases. CDR3 sequence reads: CASSAQTSSADTQYF. The CDR3 DNA follows: TGTGCCAGCAGCGCCCAAACTAGCAGTGCAGATACGCAGTATTTT.

This clone was seen only once. The chain uses TRBV4-3 and TRBJ2-1, with D possibly being TRBD2 (6 bases). The CDR3 has 16 amino acids. Trimming stripped 0 bases from V and 10 bases from J, with 19 bases between. The V gene's germline CDR1 is LGHNA and CDR2 YSLEER. CDR3 loop: CASSQDRWKLANEQFF. CDR3 DNA: TGCGCCAGCAGCCAAGATCGTTGGAAGCTAGCGAACGAGCAGTTCTTC.